This entry lists 16 T cell receptor beta chains sequenced from one sample in a study of CD8+CD57+ T cells in acquired aplastic anemia. The study profiled TCR beta VDJ and CDR3 using genomic DNA as template. TCRdb redid the calling of the reads with MiXCR, one entry per CDR3 protein. The sample lists approximately 130,000 distinct CDR3 sequences; around two fifths were seen once. Specimen: sorted CD4+, CD8+, or CD8+CD57+ T cells (not recorded which) from PBMCs. These receptors were collected from a human donor in good health, serving as a control.

Concerning this clonotype itself: A read error may explain this, as a much larger clone is one base away. The chain carries TRBV5-4 and TRBJ2-3, with 13 bases aligning to TRBD2. V lost 2 bases and J lost 2; bases outside the gene matches: 2. Germline values: CDR1 SGHNT, CDR2 YYREEE (reference sequence). The CDR3 covers 16 residues. The CDR3 DNA sequence: TGTGCCAGCAGCTTACTAGCGGGGGGGAACACAGATACGCAGTATTTT. Its translation: CASSLLAGGNTDTQYF.

The chain uses TRBV24-1 and TRBJ2-3; D unresolved. The CDR3 length is 13 residues. Germline V gene lookup returns CDR1 KGHDR and CDR2 SFDVKD. V lost 8 bases to trimming and J lost 6 bases, with 14 bases between them. In DNA, the CDR3 is TGTGCCACCAACCCCCGCTTAGGCGATACGCAGTATTTT. It encodes CATNPRLGDTQYF.

At least ten counts were recorded for this clonotype. The chain recombines TRBV2 with TRBJ1-4; TRBD1 aligns across 8 bases. The CDR3 runs to 14 residues. Unmatched junction bases numbered 10, after V lost 11 bases and J lost 5 bases. CDR1 SNHLY and CDR2 FYNNEI come from the germline V gene. The CDR3 region has the DNA TGTGCCGGCTCCCGGGACAGGAGAAATGAAAAACTGTTTTTT. This gives the protein CAGSRDRRNEKLFF.

This clonotype was seen at least ten times. The chain links TRBV20-1 to TRBJ2-1, with 7 bases that match TRBD1. This CDR3 has 14 amino acids. The V segment lost 5 bases and the J segment 4 bases; nucleotides outside the gene matches: 8. The germline V gene encodes CDR1 DFQATT and CDR2 SNEGSKA (reference sequence). In DNA form, the CDR3 reads TGCAGTGCTTTGATCCGGGACAGTTACAATGAGCAGTTCTTC. It codes for CSALIRDSYNEQFF.

This clonotype occurred many times. J is TRBJ1-2 and V is TRBV3-1, with 9 bases fitting TRBD1. CDR3 length equals 14 residues. CDR1 is LGHDT, CDR2 YNNKEL, per germline (reference sequence). J lost 4 bases, V lost 7 bases, and 7 bases had no gene match. CDR3 sequence (DNA): TGTGCCAGCACCGGACAGGGGATCTTCTATGGCTACACCTTC. Amino acids: CASTGQGIFYGYTF.

The CDR3: CASSARRGNSPLHF. The CDR3 nucleotides are TGTGCCAGCAGTGCACGCAGGGGAAACTCACCCCTCCACTTT. The chain couples TRBV2 to TRBJ1-6, with a possible D match to TRBD1 (6 bases). Between the trimmed V and J ends, which lost 4 bases and 10 bases, there was a span of 14 bases. The CDR3 has 14 residues. The V gene's germline CDR1 is SNHLY and CDR2 FYNNEI.

This clonotype was counted many times. V gene TRBV20-1 combines with J gene TRBJ2-1, with 12 bases fitting TRBD2. The V gene's germline CDR1 is DFQATT and CDR2 SNEGSKA (reference sequence). The CDR3 is 15 residues long. V gave up 6 bases and J gave up 7 bases; unmatched junction bases: 10. The DNA of the CDR3 is TGCAGTGCAGAAAGACTAGCGGGAGTTGGGAATGAGCAGTTCTTC. This sequence encodes CSAERLAGVGNEQFF.

The chain has TRBV2 and TRBJ1-2; D remains unclear. Between the trimmed V and J ends, which lost 4 bases and 4 bases, there was a span of 1 base. The CDR3 is 10 amino acids. Per the germline V gene, CDR1 is SNHLY and CDR2 is FYNNEI. The CDR3 region is CASSGYGYTF. The CDR3 DNA sequence: TGTGCCAGCAGTGGCTATGGCTACACCTTC.

The chain is built from TRBV15 and TRBJ2-3; the D is unclear. The CDR3 sequence is 12 residues long. With 2 bases removed from V and 6 bases from J, the gap between germline ends came to 6 bases. Germline CDR1 reads LNHNV; CDR2 reads YYDKDF (reference sequence). The DNA of the CDR3 is TGTGCCACCAGCAGAAAGGAGGATACGCAGTATTTT. Translation: CATSRKEDTQYF.

This clonotype was observed many times. The J gene is TRBJ2-1, the V gene TRBV12-3 or TRBV12-4; D possibly corresponds to TRBD2 (6 bases). Trimming took 4 bases from V and 9 from J, leaving 28 bases between them. The CDR3 is made up of 18 amino acids. The CDR3 bases are TGTGCCAGCAGTTCAGCCAGAGGGACTGAGCGATCTTGGGTTGAGCAGTTCTTC. Its translation: CASSSARGTERSWVEQFF.

This clonotype was counted only a few times. The chain has TRBV5-6 and TRBJ1-6; no definite D call. With 0 bases removed from V and 1 base from J, the gap between germline ends came to 5 bases. CDR1 is SGHDT, CDR2 YYEEEE, per germline. This CDR3 region has 15 residues. CDR3 bases: TGTGCCAGCAGCTTGGGGGTGTCCTATAATTCACCCCTCCACTTT. Its translation is CASSLGVSYNSPLHF.

J is TRBJ1-1 and V is TRBV20-1, with D unclear. Germline CDR1 is DFQATT and CDR2 is SNEGSKA (reference sequence). CDR3 length: 13 residues. Trimming took 3 bases from V and 4 from J, leaving 12 bases between them. CDR3 sequence reads: CSARDIVSTEAFF. Here the CDR3 DNA reads TGCAGTGCTAGGGATATAGTTTCCACTGAAGCTTTCTTT.

There are many counts of this clonotype. The chain recombines TRBV6-5 with TRBJ2-1; TRBD2 agrees at 9 bases. CDR1 is MNHEY, CDR2 SVGAGI, per germline. CDR3 length: 16 amino acids. J was trimmed by 9 bases and V by 0 bases; bases with no gene match: 9. The CDR3 sequence: CASSYSGLAAGSEQFF. CDR3 coding DNA: TGTGCCAGCAGTTACTCGGGACTAGCCGCAGGTAGTGAGCAGTTCTTC.

This clonotype was seen many times. The CDR3 protein is CASSGGAPGANVLTF. The DNA for the CDR3 is TGTGCCAGCAGCGGAGGGGCCCCTGGGGCCAACGTCCTGACTTTC. The V and J genes are TRBV5-4 and TRBJ2-6; tentative D call: TRBD2 (6 bases). The CDR3 runs 15 residues. Trimming left V 4 bases short and J 2 bases short, with 10 bases between. CDR1 is SGHNT and CDR2 is YYREEE in the germline V gene (reference sequence).

On this clonotype: A much larger clone sits a single nucleotide away, making a read error possible. Because it lacks the conserved phenylalanine or tryptophan at the end, this CDR3 is likely a read error. This chain links TRBV14 with TRBJ1-1, with 7 bases lining up with TRBD1. Trimming removed 2 bases from V and 1 base from J; junction bases left unmatched: 7. This CDR3 comprises 16 residues. The germline CDR1 and CDR2 sequences are SGHDN and FVKESK. The CDR3 here is CASSQLWTGRNTEAFL. The DNA of the CDR3 is TGTGCCAGCAGCCAACTTTGGACAGGAAGGAACACTGAAGCTTTCCTT.

This clonotype was counted ten times or more. The chain recombines TRBV7-7 with TRBJ2-5, with D unclear. Looked up from germline, CDR1 is SSHAT and CDR2 is FNYEAQ (reference sequence). The CDR3 is made up of 13 amino acids. Trimming took off 4 bases at V and 5 bases at J, with 11 bases between the two ends. CDR3 DNA sequence: TGTGCCAGCAGCTCCCACCAGGCGGAGACCCAGTACTTC. Protein product: CASSSHQAETQYF.